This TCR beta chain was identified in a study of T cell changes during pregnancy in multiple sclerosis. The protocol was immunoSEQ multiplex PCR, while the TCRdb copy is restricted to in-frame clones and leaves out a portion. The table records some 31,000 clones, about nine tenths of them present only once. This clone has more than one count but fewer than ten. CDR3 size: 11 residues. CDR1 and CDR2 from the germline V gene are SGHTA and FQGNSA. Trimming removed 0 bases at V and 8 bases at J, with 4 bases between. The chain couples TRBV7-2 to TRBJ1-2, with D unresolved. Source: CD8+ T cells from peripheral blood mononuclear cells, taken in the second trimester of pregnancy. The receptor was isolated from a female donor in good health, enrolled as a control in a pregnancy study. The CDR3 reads CASSLALGYTF. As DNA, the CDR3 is TGTGCCAGCAGCTTAGCTCTCGGCTACACCTTC.